The T cell receptor (beta chain) under discussion was sequenced for a study of blood T cell repertoires in COVID-19. As for the study in general: Sites in the United States, Italy and Spain provided acute and convalescent COVID-19 samples.

CDR3 length: 16 amino acids. The V segment lost 0 bases and the J segment 5 bases; nucleotides outside the gene matches: 8. Germline CDR1 is PRHDT and CDR2 is FYEKMQ (reference sequence). Profiled with immunoSEQ multiplex PCR; TCRdb holds only in-frame clones, not every one. The sample shows around 64,000 clones, 87% of them seen only once. The sequence was obtained from a man aged 45-65 years with active COVID-19. The chain uses TRBV13 and TRBJ2-7; 9 positions agree with TRBD2. Sequencing was done on a sample of peripheral blood. CDR3 amino acids: CASSLGPSGVLHEQYF. The CDR3 bases are TGTGCCAGCAGCTTAGGGCCTAGCGGGGTCCTCCACGAGCAGTACTTC.